The rows below give T cell receptor beta chains drawn from one sample of a study of cytomegalovirus exposure and HLA in healthy donors. Produced via immunoSEQ multiplex PCR; TCRdb's table is partial and in-frame only. The repertoire holds about 120,000 clones, with about 73% as singletons. Sequenced: PBMCs. All receptors derive from a woman in her thirties in good health and CMV-seropositive. Each CDR3 is given with its conserved first and last residue. The D gene is left open where the match is weak. Rows give clone size only sometimes, using once, few, many, or a class for an expanded clone.

V: TRBV27
J: TRBJ2-7
size: .
D: TRBD2
CDR3: CASSTPSGGAYEQYF
DNA: TGTGCCAGCAGTACCCCTAGCGGGGGGGCCTACGAGCAGTACTTC

V: TRBV19
J: TRBJ1-5
size: .
D: .
CDR3: CASSISVSNQPQHF
DNA: TGTGCCAGTAGTATCTCCGTTAGCAATCAGCCCCAGCATTTT

V: TRBV18
J: TRBJ2-7
size: .
D: .
CDR3: CASSPSRGEQYF
DNA: TGTGCCAGCTCACCTTCCAGGGGTGAGCAGTACTTC

V: TRBV2
J: TRBJ1-4
size: .
D: .
CDR3: CASRPGLPGEKLFF
DNA: TGTGCCAGCAGACCGGGACTTCCGGGTGAAAAACTGTTTTTT

V: TRBV4-2
J: TRBJ2-3
size: .
D: TRBD2
CDR3: CASSRAPSSGAGGPPDTQYF
DNA: TGTGCCAGCAGCCGAGCACCCTCTTCCGGAGCGGGGGGTCCCCCAGATACGCAGTATTTT

V: TRBV7-9
J: TRBJ1-2
size: .
D: .
CDR3: CASSLGRNYGYTF
DNA: TGTGCCAGCAGCTTAGGCAGGAACTATGGCTACACCTTC

V: TRBV5-1
J: TRBJ2-1
size: once
D: TRBD1
CDR3: CASSFTSQGAGVINEQFF
DNA: TGCGCCAGCAGCTTCACTAGCCAGGGGGCAGGGGTAATCAATGAGCAGTTCTTC

V: TRBV5-6
J: TRBJ1-5
size: .
D: .
CDR3: CASSFAGERWPQHF
DNA: TGTGCCAGCAGCTTCGCAGGGGAAAGGTGGCCCCAGCATTTT

V: TRBV19
J: TRBJ1-5
size: .
D: .
CDR3: CASSISPGFNQPQHF
DNA: TGTGCCAGTAGTATTTCCCCAGGGTTCAATCAGCCCCAGCATTTT

V: TRBV2
J: TRBJ1-5
size: .
D: .
CDR3: CASSYDRSQPQHF
DNA: TGTGCCAGCAGTTATGACAGGAGTCAGCCCCAGCATTTT

V: TRBV5-4
J: TRBJ2-7
size: .
D: TRBD1
CDR3: CASSSRDRSSYEQYF
DNA: TGTGCCAGCAGCTCCCGGGACAGGAGCTCCTACGAGCAGTACTTC

V: TRBV6-5
J: TRBJ2-7
size: .
D: .
CDR3: CASSRDFLAYEQYF
DNA: TGTGCCAGCAGCAGGGACTTCCTAGCCTACGAGCAGTACTTC

V: TRBV5-5
J: TRBJ2-5
size: .
D: .
CDR3: CASSPRSQETQYF
DNA: TGTGCCAGCAGTCCCAGGTCCCAAGAGACCCAGTACTTC

V: TRBV4-2
J: TRBJ1-1
size: .
D: .
CDR3: CASTGGNTEAFF
DNA: TGTGCCAGCACTGGAGGAAACACTGAAGCTTTCTTT

V: TRBV7-3
J: TRBJ2-3
size: .
D: .
CDR3: CASSSTGDTSGAPDTQYF
DNA: TGTGCCAGCAGCTCGACAGGGGATACGAGCGGGGCCCCAGATACGCAGTATTTT

V: TRBV28
J: TRBJ2-5
size: .
D: TRBD1
CDR3: CASSLWDRVETQYF
DNA: TGTGCCAGCAGTTTGTGGGACAGAGTAGAGACCCAGTACTTC

V: TRBV18
J: TRBJ2-4
size: .
D: TRBD1
CDR3: CASSFSLGTGDVLAKNIQYF
DNA: TGTGCCAGCTCATTTTCCTTAGGGACAGGGGATGTCCTAGCCAAAAACATTCAGTACTTC

V: TRBV13
J: TRBJ2-1
size: .
D: .
CDR3: CASSFTLVTNNEQFF
DNA: TGTGCCAGCAGCTTCACACTAGTCACAAACAATGAGCAGTTCTTC

V: TRBV5-1
J: TRBJ1-3
size: .
D: .
CDR3: CASSLGSRGSGNTIYF
DNA: TGCGCCAGCAGCTTGGGTTCAAGGGGCTCTGGAAACACCATATATTTT

V: TRBV5-1
J: TRBJ2-3
size: .
D: .
CDR3: CASYQREDTQYF
DNA: TGCGCCAGCTACCAAAGAGAGGATACGCAGTATTTT

V: TRBV4-3
J: TRBJ2-3
size: .
D: TRBD2
CDR3: CASSQETVAGTTDTQYF
DNA: TGCGCCAGCAGCCAAGAAACGGTAGCGGGGACCACAGATACGCAGTATTTT

V: TRBV27
J: TRBJ2-7
size: .
D: TRBD2
CDR3: CASSPWTSGGPYEQYF
DNA: TGTGCCAGCAGTCCGTGGACTAGCGGGGGGCCCTACGAGCAGTACTTC

V: TRBV18
J: TRBJ2-7
size: .
D: .
CDR3: CASSPLNRESYEQYF
DNA: TGTGCCAGCTCACCATTGAACAGGGAATCCTACGAGCAGTACTTC

V: TRBV27
J: TRBJ1-6
size: .
D: .
CDR3: CASSPRRTDNSPLHF
DNA: TGTGCCAGCAGTCCCAGGAGGACAGATAATTCACCCCTCCACTTT

V: TRBV5-5
J: TRBJ2-5
size: .
D: TRBD2
CDR3: CASSLPGLAGETQYF
DNA: TGTGCCAGCAGCTTGCCGGGACTAGCGGGAGAGACCCAGTACTTC

V: TRBV7-3
J: TRBJ2-3
size: .
D: .
CDR3: CASSEGLSTDTQYF
DNA: TGTGCCAGCAGCGAGGGACTTAGCACAGATACGCAGTATTTT

V: TRBV7-9
J: TRBJ1-2
size: once
D: .
CDR3: CSSSSQGNYGYTF
DNA: TGTTCCAGCAGCTCGCAGGGAAACTATGGCTACACCTTC

V: TRBV27
J: TRBJ1-4
size: .
D: TRBD1
CDR3: CASSSGTGNEKLFF
DNA: TGTGCCAGCAGTTCCGGGACAGGGAATGAAAAACTGTTTTTT

V: TRBV5-1
J: TRBJ2-3
size: .
D: .
CDR3: CASRVLFQGPSTDTQYF
DNA: TGCGCCAGCAGGGTCTTATTCCAGGGGCCTAGCACAGATACGCAGTATTTT